Presented here are 25 T cell receptor beta chains from one specimen sequenced in a study of blood T cell repertoires in COVID-19. Libraries were prepared by immunoSEQ multiplex PCR; TCRdb keeps only in-frame clonotypes and omits some of them. Among around 210,000 clones listed, 85% to 90% were seen once. The sequenced material came from peripheral blood. All receptors come from a woman in her 70s with acute or convalescent COVID-19.

The chain carries TRBV10-1 and TRBJ2-3; D not resolved. The germline V gene encodes CDR1 WNHNN and CDR2 SYGVQD (reference sequence). V was shortened by 2 bases and J by 5 bases, with 5 bases between the two germline ends. The CDR3 has 12 residues. In DNA form, the CDR3 reads TGCGCCAGCAGTGAGAATATAGATACGCAGTATTTT. Translation: CASSENIDTQYF.

This chain joins TRBV5-4 and TRBJ2-1; TRBD2 is a possible D gene (5 bases). This CDR3 is built from 17 residues. Trimming removed 4 bases from V and 0 bases from J, with 17 bases in between. CDR1 and CDR2 (germline): SGHNT, YYREEE (reference sequence). The CDR3 coding sequence is TGTGCCAGCAGCCCGGCCGGGGTCCCGAGCTCCTACAATGAGCAGTTCTTC. This codes for CASSPAGVPSSYNEQFF.

This chain uses TRBV5-1 with TRBJ1-4; 7 bases map to TRBD1. With V trimmed by 0 bases and J by 10 bases, 9 bases remained unmatched. Germline V gene sequence: CDR1 SGHRS, CDR2 YFSETQ. This CDR3 is built from 15 residues. The CDR3 DNA reads as TGCGCCAGCAGCTTGGAAGACAGGGTGTCGACAAAACTGTTTTTT. Protein product: CASSLEDRVSTKLFF.

Here the CDR3 DNA reads TGCGCCAGCAGCTTGGGACAGGGGGAAAATCAGCCCCAGCATTTT. Translated: CASSLGQGENQPQHF. This chain joins TRBV5-1 and TRBJ1-5, with 9 bases aligning to TRBD1. The germline V gene has CDR1 SGHRS and CDR2 YFSETQ. The CDR3 spans 15 residues. V was clipped by 0 bases and J by 4 bases; unmatched bases: 2.

The genes are TRBV18 and TRBJ1-6; a weak D match, TRBD1 (5 bases). V was pared by 10 bases and J by 9 bases, with 16 bases between. CDR3 length: 13 residues. The V gene's germline CDR1 is KGHSH and CDR2 LQKENI. DNA of the CDR3: TGTGCCACCTCGACCGGGGGGAGTTCACCCCTCCACTTT. This sequence encodes CATSTGGSSPLHF.

This clone turned up a few times. The CDR3 DNA reads as TGTGCCAGCACCCGTGGGGGCGGGAGCTATGGCTACACCTTC. Amino acids: CASTRGGGSYGYTF. V and J are TRBV6-5 and TRBJ1-2, with D tentatively TRBD1 (6 bases). V was pared by 7 bases and J by 4 bases, with 16 bases between. The CDR3 has 14 amino acids. Germline V gene data show CDR1 as MNHEY and CDR2 as SVGAGI.

The chain's CDR3 is CASSQSGGLQAFF. CDR3 DNA sequence: TGTGCCAGCAGCCAATCAGGGGGCCTTCAAGCTTTCTTT. J is TRBJ1-1 and V is TRBV3-1 (or the pseudogene TRBV3-2); 8 bases map to TRBD1. Germline V gene data show CDR1 as LGHDT and CDR2 as YNNKEL (reference sequence). After removal of 2 bases from V and 9 bases from J, the junction contained 5 bases not matched to a gene. This CDR3 is 13 amino acids long.

This chain links TRBV2 with TRBJ2-1; 9 nucleotides agree with TRBD2. The CDR3 is 13 residues long. The germline V gene encodes CDR1 SNHLY and CDR2 FYNNEI. Germline trimming cut 9 bases from V and 9 bases from J; bases unmatched to any gene: 9. CDR3 protein: CASTGLAGGEQFF. CDR3 bases: TGTGCCAGTACGGGACTAGCTGGGGGTGAGCAGTTCTTC.

V gene TRBV7-9 combines with J gene TRBJ2-7; a weak D match, TRBD1 (5 bases). V lost 0 bases to trimming and J lost 6 bases, with 9 bases between them. The CDR3 spans 13 residues. Germline V gene data show CDR1 as SEHNR and CDR2 as FQNEAQ (reference sequence). The CDR3 DNA reads TGTGCCAGCAGCTTAGCAGTCCAGGGCGAGCAGTACTTC. Translated, it gives CASSLAVQGEQYF.

This sequence joins TRBV9 and TRBJ1-1; D is uncertain. This CDR3 comprises 13 residues. Trimming removed 4 bases at V and 0 bases at J, with 7 bases between. The germline V gene has CDR1 SGDLS and CDR2 YYNGEE. The CDR3 here is CASSLQLNTEAFF. Here the CDR3 DNA reads TGTGCCAGCAGCTTACAGCTGAACACTGAAGCTTTCTTT.

The J gene is TRBJ2-7, the V gene TRBV24-1; the match to TRBD2 covers 10 bases. The J segment lost 4 bases and the V segment lost 2 bases, leaving 4 bases of the junction unmatched. This CDR3 has 15 residues. Per germline, CDR1 KGHDR and CDR2 SFDVKD. The CDR3, as DNA: TGTGCCACCAGTGATTCCCTAGCGGGAGTTTACGAGCAGTACTTC. It specifies CATSDSLAGVYEQYF.

The chain has TRBV18 and TRBJ2-3, with TRBD2 matching 13 bases. CDR3 length: 17 amino acids. With V trimmed by 2 bases and J by 2 bases, 4 bases remained unmatched. Germline CDR1 KGHSH, CDR2 LQKENI. CDR3 protein: CASSPITSGRVTDTQYF. In DNA form, the CDR3 reads TGTGCCAGCTCACCAATTACTAGCGGGAGGGTCACAGATACGCAGTATTTT.

The J gene is TRBJ1-3, the V gene TRBV13, with D unclear. Between the trimmed V and J ends, which lost 5 bases and 7 bases, there was a span of 15 bases. The CDR3 has 14 residues. Per the germline V gene, CDR1 is PRHDT and CDR2 is FYEKMQ (reference sequence). CDR3 nucleotide sequence: TGTGCCAGCAGCCCTGGCCGTGGCGGTAACACCATATATTTT. Protein: CASSPGRGGNTIYF.

V is TRBV5-4 and J is TRBJ1-2; no definite D call. Between the trimmed V and J ends, which lost 3 bases and 0 bases, there was a span of 12 bases. There are 15 residues in the CDR3. In germline, CDR1 is SGHNT, CDR2 YYREEE (reference sequence). The CDR3 loop reads CASSSADSTNYGYTF. CDR3 bases: TGTGCCAGCAGCTCGGCGGACTCAACTAACTATGGCTACACCTTC.

The V and J genes are TRBV7-8 and TRBJ2-7, with a weak D call TRBD2 (5 bases). This CDR3 contains 14 residues. V was pared by 2 bases and J by 2 bases, with 10 bases between. Germline V lookup: CDR1 SGHVS, CDR2 FQNEAQ. The CDR3 nucleotides read TGTGCCAGCAGCTTAAATATAGCGACCTACGAGCAGTACTTC. Its protein product is CASSLNIATYEQYF.

This chain's CDR3 is CASSLRGPSETQYF. The CDR3, as DNA: TGTGCCAGCAGCTTACGAGGGCCCAGTGAGACCCAGTACTTC. This chain joins TRBV7-9 and TRBJ2-5; perhaps TRBD2 as D (5 bases). The CDR3 runs 14 residues. The V end was cut by 2 bases, the J end by 5 bases, with 12 bases between. Germline-derived CDR1 and CDR2 are SEHNR and FQNEAQ (reference sequence). Based on the CDR3 plus reference TRBV7-9 and TRBJ2-5, the full variable domain is DTGVSQNPRHKITKRGQNVTFRCDPISEHNRLYWYRQTLGQGPEFLTYFQNEAQLEKSRLLSDRFSAERPKGSFSTLEIQRTEQGDSAMYLCASSLRGPSETQYFGPGTRLLVL.

This clone is a singleton in its sample. Written as DNA, the CDR3 is TGTGCCATCAGTGAGACCCTAGTCGAGCAGTACTTC. This sequence encodes CAISETLVEQYF. The rearrangement joins TRBV10-3 to TRBJ2-7; D remains ambiguous. Trimming removed 2 bases at V and 6 bases at J, with 8 bases between. From germline, CDR1 is ENHRY and CDR2 SYGVKD. CDR3 length: 12 amino acids.

The count of this clone is one. The gene calls are TRBV27 and TRBJ1-6, with D unresolved. The CDR3 is 14 amino acids. Germline V gene lookup returns CDR1 MNHEY and CDR2 SMNVEV (reference sequence). Trimming removed 3 bases at V and 3 bases at J, with 6 bases between. CDR3 DNA sequence: TGTGCCAGCAGTTTGGAGGGCTATAATTCACCCCTCCACTTT. Translation gives CASSLEGYNSPLHF.

The rearrangement joins TRBV18 to TRBJ2-2; unclear D gene. This CDR3 comprises 13 residues. The germline V and J ends were trimmed by 6 bases and 0 bases, with 5 bases remaining between them. Germline V gene lookup returns CDR1 KGHSH and CDR2 LQKENI. This chain's CDR3 is CASSTANTGELFF. The CDR3 nucleotides read TGTGCCAGCTCTACAGCGAACACCGGGGAGCTGTTTTTT.

V and J are TRBV13 and TRBJ1-2; 8 bases are shared with TRBD1. Trimming took 5 bases from V and 4 from J; bases not matched to a gene: 9. CDR3 length: 15 residues. Per the germline V gene, CDR1 is PRHDT and CDR2 is FYEKMQ (reference sequence). The CDR3 sequence: CASSLRDRPVYGYTF. The CDR3 DNA is TGTGCCAGCAGCCTTCGGGACAGGCCGGTCTATGGCTACACCTTC. The whole variable domain, remainder taken from reference TRBV13 and TRBJ1-2, is AAGVIQSPRHLIKEKRETATLKCYPIPRHDTVYWYQQGPGQDPQFLISFYEKMQSDKGSIPDRFSAQQFSDYHSELNMSSLELGDSALYFCASSLRDRPVYGYTFGSGTRLTVV.

This chain connects TRBV12-3 or TRBV12-4 to TRBJ1-6; D uncertain. V lost 7 bases, J lost 4 bases, and 8 bases lay in between. CDR3 length equals 13 residues. The CDR3 DNA follows: TGTGCCAGCACCCGGACTTATAATTCACCCCTCCACTTT. This gives the protein CASTRTYNSPLHF.

The chain recombines TRBV5-1 with TRBJ1-4, with 7 nucleotides matching TRBD1. The CDR3 has 16 residues. V shed 4 bases, J shed 0 bases, and the junction held 6 bases outside the gene matches. Germline V lookup: CDR1 SGHRS, CDR2 YFSETQ. The CDR3 bases are TGCGCCAGCAGCCCGGGGGACAGCCCAACTAATGAAAAACTGTTTTTT. It specifies CASSPGDSPTNEKLFF.

The CDR3 DNA follows: TGTGCCAGCAGCCAAGTCCGGGACAGGGGAAAGGAAAAACTGTTTTTT. It translates to CASSQVRDRGKEKLFF. The gene calls are TRBV3-1 (or the pseudogene TRBV3-2) and TRBJ1-4; 10 nucleotides align to TRBD1. V lost 1 base, J lost 8 bases, and 7 bases stayed unmatched. CDR3 size: 16 residues. Germline values: CDR1 LGHDT, CDR2 YNNKEL (reference sequence).

The chain has TRBV18 and TRBJ1-5; 8 bases agree with TRBD1. Germline V gives CDR1 KGHSH, CDR2 LQKENI. The CDR3 is 17 amino acids. V gave up 0 bases and J gave up 2 bases; unmatched junction bases: 6. CDR3 region: CASSPPQGAIGNQPQHF. DNA of the CDR3: TGTGCCAGCTCACCACCCCAGGGGGCTATCGGCAATCAGCCCCAGCATTTT.

J is TRBJ2-1 and V is TRBV10-1; 10 nucleotides line up with TRBD2. V was clipped by 0 bases and J by 15 bases; unmatched bases: 5. Per germline, CDR1 WNHNN and CDR2 SYGVQD (reference sequence). The CDR3 runs to 13 residues. Written as DNA, the CDR3 is TGCGCCAGCAGTGAGTCGGGACTAGCGTCCTTGTTCTTC. Translating gives CASSESGLASLFF.